This is a list of T cell receptor beta chains from one sample in a study of blood T cells in healthy people across ages. TCRdb reanalysed the 5' RACE reads using MiXCR and keeps one entry per CDR3 protein. The table shows around 650,000 distinct CDR3 sequences, with around 41% occurring only once. Sequencing was carried out using blood. The receptors come from an elderly man in good health. The CDR3 runs from the conserved cysteine through the conserved F or W. The D gene is left open where the match is weak. A clone size is listed for some rows: how often the clone was seen (once, few, many), or a class if it is expanded.

v_call: TRBV7-9; j_call: TRBJ1-2; d_call: .; clone_size: .; cdr3_nt: TGTGCCAGCAGCTTAGTAGGGGTTGGTGGCTACACCTTC; cdr3_aa: CASSLVGVGGYTF
v_call: TRBV15; j_call: TRBJ2-2; d_call: .; clone_size: .; cdr3_nt: TGTGCCACCAGCAGAGACCGGGGGGCAACCGGGGAGCTGTTTTTT; cdr3_aa: CATSRDRGATGELFF
v_call: TRBV27; j_call: TRBJ1-2; d_call: .; clone_size: .; cdr3_nt: TGTGCCAGCAGTTTAAACAGCGCTAACTATGGCTACACCTTC; cdr3_aa: CASSLNSANYGYTF
v_call: TRBV28; j_call: TRBJ1-2; d_call: .; clone_size: few; cdr3_nt: TGTGCCAGCAGTTTAGGGGCGCCCTTTAACTATGGCTACACCTTC; cdr3_aa: CASSLGAPFNYGYTF
v_call: TRBV6-2/TRBV6-3; j_call: TRBJ2-3; d_call: TRBD2; clone_size: .; cdr3_nt: TGTGCCAGCAGCCCAGCGGGGACTACTATCACGCAGTATTTT; cdr3_aa: CASSPAGTTITQYF
v_call: TRBV25-1; j_call: TRBJ2-7; d_call: TRBD2; clone_size: many; cdr3_nt: TGTGCCAGCGAGGGGGCTAGCGGGAGGGGGCAGCAGTACTTC; cdr3_aa: CASEGASGRGQQYF
v_call: TRBV7-2; j_call: TRBJ2-6; d_call: .; clone_size: .; cdr3_nt: TGTGCCAGCAGTAGACAGGGGACTAGCTCTGGGGCCAACGTCCTGACTTTC; cdr3_aa: CASSRQGTSSGANVLTF
v_call: TRBV3-1; j_call: TRBJ1-1; d_call: TRBD1; clone_size: .; cdr3_nt: TGTGCCAGCAGCCAGGCCGACAGGGGCACTGAAGCTTTCTTT; cdr3_aa: CASSQADRGTEAFF
v_call: TRBV28; j_call: TRBJ2-1; d_call: TRBD2; clone_size: many; cdr3_nt: TGTGCCAGCAAAACTAGCGGGGTATACAATGAGCAGTTCTTC; cdr3_aa: CASKTSGVYNEQFF
v_call: TRBV20-1; j_call: TRBJ1-6; d_call: .; clone_size: .; cdr3_nt: TGCAGTGCTAGTTTTCGTAATTCACCCCTCCACTTT; cdr3_aa: CSASFRNSPLHF
v_call: TRBV24-1; j_call: TRBJ2-2; d_call: .; clone_size: .; cdr3_nt: TGTGCCACCAGTGACGATTTAGCCGGGGAGCTGTTTTTT; cdr3_aa: CATSDDLAGELFF
v_call: TRBV7-2; j_call: TRBJ2-5; d_call: .; clone_size: few; cdr3_nt: TGTGCCAGCAGCTTTCCCCCACGACTGGGCGGCCACCCCCAAGAGACCCAGTACTTC; cdr3_aa: CASSFPPRLGGHPQETQYF
v_call: TRBV28; j_call: TRBJ2-1; d_call: TRBD2; clone_size: few; cdr3_nt: TGTGCCAGCAGCCGAGCGGGAGGGGGGTACAATGAGCAGTTCTTC; cdr3_aa: CASSRAGGGYNEQFF
v_call: TRBV10-3; j_call: TRBJ1-2; d_call: TRBD1; clone_size: .; cdr3_nt: TGTGCCATCAGGGGGACAGAGACAAACTATGGCTACACCTTC; cdr3_aa: CAIRGTETNYGYTF
v_call: TRBV7-8; j_call: TRBJ2-7; d_call: .; clone_size: .; cdr3_nt: TGTGCCAGCAGCTTAGGTGGCGTGGGGGCCAGCTCCGACGAGCAGTACTTC; cdr3_aa: CASSLGGVGASSDEQYF
v_call: TRBV9; j_call: TRBJ2-5; d_call: .; clone_size: .; cdr3_nt: TGTGCCAGCAGCGTCGTGGTAGGCCTCCAAGAGACCCAGTACTTC; cdr3_aa: CASSVVVGLQETQYF
v_call: TRBV15; j_call: TRBJ2-5; d_call: .; clone_size: .; cdr3_nt: TGTGCCACCAGCAGAGACCCGAAAGAGACCCAGTACTTC; cdr3_aa: CATSRDPKETQYF
v_call: TRBV12-3/TRBV12-4; j_call: TRBJ2-7; d_call: TRBD2; clone_size: few; cdr3_nt: TGTGCCAGCAGTTTCCGGCTAGCGGGAGCTCCATTGACCTACGAGCAGTACTTC; cdr3_aa: CASSFRLAGAPLTYEQYF
v_call: TRBV20-1; j_call: TRBJ2-7; d_call: .; clone_size: .; cdr3_nt: TGCAGTGCTAGAGACCCTACGGGAGTAACCTACGAGCAGTACTTC; cdr3_aa: CSARDPTGVTYEQYF
v_call: TRBV20-1; j_call: TRBJ2-7; d_call: TRBD2; clone_size: few; cdr3_nt: TGCAGTGCTAGAGGTGGGACTAGCGGGAGGTACGAGCAGTACTTC; cdr3_aa: CSARGGTSGRYEQYF
v_call: TRBV14; j_call: TRBJ1-2; d_call: .; clone_size: once; cdr3_nt: TGTGCCAGCAGCCAAGGTCCAGGGCTAGGTGGCTACACCTTC; cdr3_aa: CASSQGPGLGGYTF
v_call: TRBV20-1; j_call: TRBJ2-5; d_call: TRBD1; clone_size: few; cdr3_nt: TGCAGTGCACCGACAGGGGCGGAGACCCAGTACTTC; cdr3_aa: CSAPTGAETQYF
v_call: TRBV11-2; j_call: TRBJ1-4; d_call: TRBD1; clone_size: few; cdr3_nt: TGTGCCAGCAGCTCCAGGGGGAAGGGTGAAAAACTGTTTTTT; cdr3_aa: CASSSRGKGEKLFF
v_call: TRBV7-2; j_call: TRBJ2-1; d_call: .; clone_size: few; cdr3_nt: TGTGCCAGCAGCTTTAAGTATCAGCTGGGCAGCTCCTACAATGAGCAGTTCTTC; cdr3_aa: CASSFKYQLGSSYNEQFF
v_call: TRBV28; j_call: TRBJ2-5; d_call: .; clone_size: few; cdr3_nt: TGTGCCAGCATCAACGGGGGGCCTCCGGAGACCCAGTACTTC; cdr3_aa: CASINGGPPETQYF
v_call: TRBV4-3; j_call: TRBJ2-6; d_call: .; clone_size: .; cdr3_nt: TGCGCCAGCAGCCAAGATATGGACAGCGCTGGGGCCAACGTCCTGACTTTC; cdr3_aa: CASSQDMDSAGANVLTF
v_call: TRBV6-1; j_call: TRBJ2-7; d_call: TRBD1; clone_size: many; cdr3_nt: TGTGCCAGCAGTACAAGGACAGGGACCTACGAGCAGTACTTC; cdr3_aa: CASSTRTGTYEQYF
v_call: TRBV7-2; j_call: TRBJ1-2; d_call: .; clone_size: few; cdr3_nt: TGTGCCAGCAGCTTAGGAGGGGGTATCTATGGCTACACCTTC; cdr3_aa: CASSLGGGIYGYTF
v_call: TRBV7-2; j_call: TRBJ2-3; d_call: .; clone_size: few; cdr3_nt: TGTGCCAGCAGCTTAGGGCGTCGTTACAGGGCTTACACAGATACGCAGTATTTT; cdr3_aa: CASSLGRRYRAYTDTQYF
v_call: TRBV12-3/TRBV12-4; j_call: TRBJ2-1; d_call: .; clone_size: .; cdr3_nt: TGTGCCAGCAGTTTCACAGTGTCTAGGGACAATGAGCAGTTCTTC; cdr3_aa: CASSFTVSRDNEQFF
v_call: TRBV7-2; j_call: TRBJ1-6; d_call: .; clone_size: .; cdr3_nt: TGTGCCAGCAGCTTAGTCCAACGTGGGTCAAATTCACCCCTCCACTTT; cdr3_aa: CASSLVQRGSNSPLHF
v_call: TRBV27; j_call: TRBJ2-7; d_call: .; clone_size: few; cdr3_nt: TGTGCCACTACAGGACACTACGAGCAGTACTTC; cdr3_aa: CATTGHYEQYF
v_call: TRBV10-3; j_call: TRBJ2-1; d_call: TRBD1; clone_size: few; cdr3_nt: TGTGCCATCAGTATTGACAGGGGGCCTGGGATTGAGCAGTTCTTC; cdr3_aa: CAISIDRGPGIEQFF
v_call: TRBV28; j_call: TRBJ2-3; d_call: TRBD1; clone_size: few; cdr3_nt: TGTGCCAGCAGCCCCCTGGGGGCCCCCGACAGGGGAGATACGCAGTATTTT; cdr3_aa: CASSPLGAPDRGDTQYF
v_call: TRBV7-2; j_call: TRBJ2-7; d_call: TRBD1; clone_size: many; cdr3_nt: TGTGCCAGCAGCCCCGGACAGGGAAACTACGAGCAGTACTTC; cdr3_aa: CASSPGQGNYEQYF
v_call: TRBV6-2/TRBV6-3; j_call: TRBJ2-2; d_call: TRBD2; clone_size: .; cdr3_nt: TGTGCCAGTCTTAAAAGCGGGGCCGGGGAGCTGTTTTTT; cdr3_aa: CASLKSGAGELFF
v_call: TRBV7-2; j_call: TRBJ1-4; d_call: TRBD1; clone_size: few; cdr3_nt: TGTGCCAGCAGCTGGGACAGCGCAACTAATGAAAAACTGTTTTTT; cdr3_aa: CASSWDSATNEKLFF
v_call: TRBV5-4; j_call: TRBJ1-2; d_call: .; clone_size: .; cdr3_nt: TGTGCCAGCAGCTCGGTGCCTCTCGGCTACACCTTC; cdr3_aa: CASSSVPLGYTF
v_call: TRBV12-3/TRBV12-4; j_call: TRBJ2-3; d_call: .; clone_size: .; cdr3_nt: TGTGCCAGCAGAGAAAGGGTGTATACGCAGTATTTT; cdr3_aa: CASRERVYTQYF
v_call: TRBV3-1; j_call: TRBJ2-7; d_call: TRBD2; clone_size: once; cdr3_nt: TGTGCCAGCAGCCAAGATCGGGCTAGCGGGAGGTCCTACGAGCAGTACTTC; cdr3_aa: CASSQDRASGRSYEQYF
v_call: TRBV20-1; j_call: TRBJ2-4; d_call: TRBD1; clone_size: .; cdr3_nt: TGCAGTGCCCCATTTACAGGGGAAAGAAAAAACATTCAGTACTTC; cdr3_aa: CSAPFTGERKNIQYF
v_call: TRBV20-1; j_call: TRBJ2-5; d_call: .; clone_size: .; cdr3_nt: TGCAGTGCTGGGAGACTAGTACAAGAGACCCAGTACTTC; cdr3_aa: CSAGRLVQETQYF
v_call: TRBV7-9; j_call: TRBJ2-3; d_call: TRBD2; clone_size: .; cdr3_nt: TGTGCCAGCAATCGACGGACGGGAGGGCCGGGTACAGATACGCAGTATTTT; cdr3_aa: CASNRRTGGPGTDTQYF
v_call: TRBV6-2/TRBV6-3; j_call: TRBJ2-5; d_call: .; clone_size: once; cdr3_nt: TGTGCCAGCAGTCCTACCAAGGGGTCTGGGGAGACCCAGTACTTC; cdr3_aa: CASSPTKGSGETQYF
v_call: TRBV24-1; j_call: TRBJ2-1; d_call: TRBD1; clone_size: .; cdr3_nt: TGTGCCACCAGTGACCGGGACAGAACCGGGAATGAGCAGTTCTTC; cdr3_aa: CATSDRDRTGNEQFF
v_call: TRBV20-1; j_call: TRBJ2-3; d_call: .; clone_size: many; cdr3_nt: TGCAGTGCTAGAGATCTGGCCCAGGGATGGCTGAGGGATACGCAGTATTTT; cdr3_aa: CSARDLAQGWLRDTQYF
v_call: TRBV30; j_call: TRBJ2-5; d_call: .; clone_size: .; cdr3_nt: TGTGCCTGGAGTGGTGGCTTTCAAGAGACCCAGTACTTC; cdr3_aa: CAWSGGFQETQYF
v_call: TRBV28; j_call: TRBJ2-3; d_call: TRBD2; clone_size: few; cdr3_nt: TGTGCCAGCAGTCGTAGCGGGAGAGGCGGCACAGATACGCAGTATTTT; cdr3_aa: CASSRSGRGGTDTQYF
v_call: TRBV5-1; j_call: TRBJ1-6; d_call: .; clone_size: few; cdr3_nt: TGCGCCAGCAGCTTGGTTGGGGACACCTATTCACCCCTCCACTTT; cdr3_aa: CASSLVGDTYSPLHF
v_call: TRBV7-2; j_call: TRBJ2-1; d_call: .; clone_size: .; cdr3_nt: TGTGCCAGCAGCCCCGGGATCTACAATGAGCAGTTCTTC; cdr3_aa: CASSPGIYNEQFF
v_call: TRBV9; j_call: TRBJ2-7; d_call: TRBD2; clone_size: .; cdr3_nt: TGTGCCAGCAGCGTTCTAGCGGGAGAAAATGAGCAGTACTTC; cdr3_aa: CASSVLAGENEQYF
v_call: TRBV6-6; j_call: TRBJ2-1; d_call: .; clone_size: many; cdr3_nt: TGTGCCAGCAGATCGACCGGGACGGTGAACTACAATGAGCAGTTCTTC; cdr3_aa: CASRSTGTVNYNEQFF
v_call: TRBV4-3; j_call: TRBJ1-5; d_call: .; clone_size: few; cdr3_nt: TGCGCCAGCAGCCAAGAGTACAGGAACAATCAGCCCCAGCATTTT; cdr3_aa: CASSQEYRNNQPQHF